The 31 T cell receptor beta chains listed next were all sequenced from one sample in a study of blood T cell repertoires in COVID-19. Measured with immunoSEQ multiplex PCR; TCRdb has only the in-frame clones, and not every one. The data contain 140,000 or so clones, 70% to 90% of them singletons. Sequenced sample: peripheral blood. All receptors derive from a woman aged 45 to 65 with acute or convalescent COVID-19.

The J gene is TRBJ2-3, the V gene TRBV4-3, with 11 bases identical to TRBD2. CDR3 length equals 17 residues. With 4 bases clipped from V and 0 bases from J, the junction kept 6 bases outside the gene matches. Germline CDR1 LGHNA, CDR2 YSLEER. CDR3 sequence: CASSLGLAGGSTDTQYF. Here the CDR3 DNA reads TGCGCCAGCAGCCTGGGGCTAGCGGGGGGAAGCACAGATACGCAGTATTTT.

The DNA for the CDR3 is TGTGCCAGTAGTCACAGGGGATCGTGGAATGGCTACACCTTC. This codes for CASSHRGSWNGYTF. The chain links TRBV19 to TRBJ1-2, with 7 bases lining up with TRBD1. The trim removed 5 bases at V and 6 bases at J, leaving 9 bases unmatched. Germline-derived CDR1 and CDR2 are LNHDA and SQIVND (reference sequence). CDR3 length: 14 residues. The complete variable domain, with remaining parts taken from reference TRBV19 and TRBJ1-2, reads DGGITQSPKYLFRKEGQNVTLSCEQNLNHDAMYWYRQDPGQGLRLIYYSQIVNDFQKGDIAEGYSVSREKKESFPLTVTSAQKNPTAFYLCASSHRGSWNGYTFGSGTRLTVV.

CDR3 DNA sequence: TGTGCTAGTGGTTTCAATCAAAAAACACCCCTCCACTTT. It codes for CASGFNQKTPLHF. V and J are TRBV12-5 and TRBJ1-6; D is undetermined. Germline CDR1 LGHNT, CDR2 FRNRAP. The V gene lost 3 bases and the J gene lost 11 bases, with 11 bases spanning the gap. The CDR3 runs to 13 residues.

In its sample, this clone was seen once. This chain uses TRBV4-2 with TRBJ2-3, with TRBD2 as a possible D gene (6 bases). This CDR3 is built from 17 residues. Deletions cut 0 bases from V and 6 bases from J, with 19 bases between. Per the germline V gene, CDR1 is LGHNA and CDR2 is YNFKEQ. In nucleotides, the CDR3 is TGTGCCAGCAGCCAAGATTCCTTGACGGGGGTTACGGATACGCAGTATTTT. Its protein is CASSQDSLTGVTDTQYF.

This sequence joins TRBV2 and TRBJ1-1, with TRBD1 as a possible D gene (5 bases). The CDR3 totals 13 residues. The V end lost 4 bases, the J end lost 3 bases, and 9 bases lay between the germline ends. CDR1 and CDR2 from the germline V gene are SNHLY and FYNNEI. CDR3 bases: TGTGCCAGCAGTGTTGGGGCGTACACTGAAGCTTTCTTT. It translates to CASSVGAYTEAFF.

This clone was seen only a few times. This sequence joins TRBV7-2 and TRBJ2-3; D might be TRBD2 (7 bases). Trimming left V 1 base short and J 2 bases short, with 13 bases between. This CDR3 comprises 16 residues. Germline values: CDR1 SGHTA, CDR2 FQGNSA. Written as DNA, the CDR3 is TGTGCCAGCAGCTTAGTAGGGGGGGCCCTCACAGATACGCAGTATTTT. Amino acid sequence: CASSLVGGALTDTQYF.

Here the CDR3 reads CASSLEGDTNTEAFF. In DNA, the CDR3 is TGTGCCAGCAGCTTAGAGGGGGACACGAACACTGAAGCTTTCTTT. The rearrangement uses TRBV7-8 and TRBJ1-1; perhaps TRBD1 as D (6 bases). V was clipped by 1 base and J by 1 base, with 10 bases between them. Germline assignment: CDR1 SGHVS and CDR2 FQNEAQ. There are 15 residues in the CDR3. Variable domain in full (rest from reference TRBV7-8 and TRBJ1-1): GAGVSQSPRYKVAKRGQDVALRCDPISGHVSLFWYQQALGQGPEFLTYFQNEAQLDKSGLPSDRFFAERPEGSVSTLKIQRTQQEDSAVYLCASSLEGDTNTEAFFGQGTRLTVV.

The chain combines TRBV5-6 with TRBJ1-1; D call uncertain. CDR1 SGHDT and CDR2 YYEEEE come from the germline V gene. The CDR3 consists of 14 residues. V was shortened by 4 bases and J by 1 base, with 11 bases between the two germline ends. CDR3 protein: CASSPGLRNTEAFF. CDR3 in DNA: TGTGCCAGCAGCCCCGGACTGCGGAACACTGAAGCTTTCTTT.

The genes are TRBV10-2 and TRBJ1-4; the D is unclear. The CDR3 length is 11 residues. The germline CDR1 and CDR2 sequences are WSHSY and SAAADI. This CDR3 is CGAGVNEKLFF. The CDR3 DNA is TGCGGGGCAGGCGTTAATGAAAAACTGTTTTTT.

The chain recombines TRBV24-1 with TRBJ2-1; a weak D match, TRBD2 (5 bases). V lost 8 bases and J 5 bases, leaving 12 bases between the germline ends. Germline V gene lookup returns CDR1 KGHDR and CDR2 SFDVKD. The length of the CDR3 is 13 residues. The CDR3: CATMSGSHNEQFF. The CDR3 DNA is TGTGCCACCATGAGCGGTTCACACAATGAGCAGTTCTTC.

The chain links TRBV3-1 (or the pseudogene TRBV3-2) to TRBJ1-5; D may be TRBD1 (5 bases). V was clipped by 1 base and J by 3 bases, with 22 bases between them. Germline CDR1 reads LGHDT; CDR2 reads YNNKEL (reference sequence). The CDR3 spans 19 residues. The CDR3 sequence: CASSQVVGAYSTFNQPQHF. The CDR3 DNA is TGTGCCAGCAGCCAAGTTGTTGGGGCCTACTCCACTTTCAATCAGCCCCAGCATTTT.

V usage is TRBV28 and J usage is TRBJ2-1; weak D call: TRBD1 (5 bases). The CDR3 is 16 residues long. V was pared by 6 bases and J by 5 bases, with 20 bases between. CDR1 and CDR2 from the germline V gene are MDHEN and SYDVKM. CDR3 DNA sequence: TGTGCCAGCAGAACCGGACACCCTAATACCAACAATGAGCAGTTCTTC. This encodes CASRTGHPNTNNEQFF. The whole variable domain, remainder taken from reference TRBV28 and TRBJ2-1, is DVKVTQSSRYLVKRTGEKVFLECVQDMDHENMFWYRQDPGLGLRLIYFSYDVKMKEKGDIPEGYSVSREKKERFSLILESASTNQTSMYLCASRTGHPNTNNEQFFGPGTRLTVL.

V usage is TRBV29-1 and J usage is TRBJ2-6, with D hard to call. The CDR3 loop spans 13 amino acids. Trimming stripped 4 bases from V and 4 bases from J, with 8 bases between. Germline CDR1 and CDR2: SQVTM and ANQGSEA. The CDR3 nucleotides read TGCAGCGTTGTGGCTTCCGGGGCCAACGTCCTGACTTTC. It encodes CSVVASGANVLTF.

The genes are TRBV7-8 and TRBJ1-6; D unresolved. V lost 0 bases and J lost 7, with 7 bases in between. Per the germline V gene, CDR1 is SGHVS and CDR2 is FQNEAQ. The CDR3 has 14 residues. The CDR3 sequence: CASSLATRNSPLHF. DNA of the CDR3: TGTGCCAGCAGCTTAGCGACACGAAATTCACCCCTCCACTTT.

This sequence joins TRBV7-9 and TRBJ2-7; possible D gene TRBD2, 7 bases. Germline V CDR1 and CDR2: SEHNR, FQNEAQ (reference sequence). This CDR3 is built from 14 residues. Trimming took 8 bases from V and 1 from J, leaving 15 bases between them. CDR3 in DNA: TGTGCCAGCGAATCGCGGGGGCCATCCTACGAGCAGTACTTC. Encoded protein: CASESRGPSYEQYF.

In DNA, the CDR3 is TGTGCCAGCAGCCAAGATCAGGGCGCTGGCTACACCTTC. This codes for CASSQDQGAGYTF. The chain couples TRBV3-1 (or the pseudogene TRBV3-2) to TRBJ1-2; D might be TRBD1 (5 bases). The CDR3 runs to 13 residues. Germline V gives CDR1 LGHDT, CDR2 YNNKEL (reference sequence). Trimming took 0 bases from V and 7 from J, leaving 9 bases between them.

The chain employs TRBV7-2 and TRBJ2-7; TRBD1 aligns across 8 bases. The CDR3 covers 14 residues. Trimming took 5 bases from V and 5 from J; bases not matched to a gene: 8. Looked up from germline, CDR1 is SGHTA and CDR2 is FQGNSA. This CDR3 reads CASSHLDRANEQYF. The CDR3 region has the DNA TGTGCCAGCAGCCACTTGGACAGGGCAAACGAGCAGTACTTC.

The chain's CDR3 is CAGGPYLNTEAFF. DNA for the CDR3: TGTGCCGGCGGGCCTTACTTGAACACTGAAGCTTTCTTT. The gene calls are TRBV7-2 and TRBJ1-1; no clear D gene. The germline V gene encodes CDR1 SGHTA and CDR2 FQGNSA. V was pared by 11 bases and J by 0 bases, with 13 bases between. The CDR3 is made up of 13 amino acids.

The chain couples TRBV7-2 to TRBJ2-5; TRBD2 matches at 7 bases. The V gene's germline CDR1 is SGHTA and CDR2 FQGNSA. This CDR3 has 14 amino acids. V shed 5 bases, J shed 5 bases, and the junction held 8 bases outside the gene matches. DNA of the CDR3: TGTGCCAGCAGCACCAGCGGGGTTGGGGAGACCCAGTACTTC. Translating it yields CASSTSGVGETQYF. Together with reference TRBV7-2 and TRBJ2-5, the CDR3 gives the full variable domain: GAGVSQSPSNKVTEKGKDVELRCDPISGHTALYWYRQSLGQGLEFLIYFQGNSAPDKSGLPSDRFSAERTGGSVSTLTIQRTQQEDSAVYLCASSTSGVGETQYFGPGTRLLVL.

This clone was recorded once. The chain couples TRBV3-1 (or the pseudogene TRBV3-2) to TRBJ2-3, with D unresolved. Germline-derived CDR1 and CDR2 are LGHDT and YNNKEL (reference sequence). This CDR3 has 12 residues. V shed 3 bases and J shed 5 bases, with 6 bases lying between them. CDR3 amino acids: CASSHSVDTQYF. The CDR3 coding sequence is TGTGCCAGCAGCCACTCGGTAGATACGCAGTATTTT.

The chain has TRBV30 and TRBJ1-2; no clear D gene. Germline CDR1 and CDR2: GTSNPN and SVGIG (reference sequence). This CDR3 spans 14 amino acids. The germline V and J ends were trimmed by 6 bases and 1 base, with 15 bases remaining between them. CDR3 bases: TGTGCCTGCTCTGCGGGTAACAATAACTATGGCTACACCTTC. It yields the protein CACSAGNNNYGYTF.

This chain links TRBV29-1 with TRBJ1-5; TRBD1 matches at 8 bases. The length of the CDR3 is 13 residues. Looked up from germline, CDR1 is SQVTM and CDR2 is ANQGSEA. V was pared by 3 bases and J by 7 bases, with 5 bases of the junction left unmatched. DNA of the CDR3: TGCAGCGTTGAGACAGGGGAGGGACAGCCCCAGCATTTT. This encodes CSVETGEGQPQHF. Variable domain in full (rest from reference TRBV29-1 and TRBJ1-5): SAVISQKPSRDICQRGTSLTIQCQVDSQVTMMFWYRQQPGQSLTLIATANQGSEATYESGFVIDKFPISRPNLTFSTLTVSNMSPEDSSIYLCSVETGEGQPQHFGDGTRLSIL.

V gene TRBV19 combines with J gene TRBJ2-2; possibly TRBD2 for D (7 bases). The CDR3 totals 16 residues. Germline CDR1 LNHDA, CDR2 SQIVND (reference sequence). V lost 7 bases and J lost 5, with 20 bases in between. CDR3 residues: CASTPGRGGRTGELFF. For the CDR3, the DNA is TGTGCCAGTACCCCAGGAAGGGGGGGCCGGACCGGGGAGCTGTTTTTT.

This chain connects TRBV18 to TRBJ1-1; 7 positions match TRBD1. Germline V CDR1 and CDR2: KGHSH, LQKENI. The CDR3 contains 14 residues. With 7 bases clipped from V and 4 bases from J, the junction kept 9 bases outside the gene matches. CDR3 nucleotide sequence: TGTGCCAGCTTCGAATCAGGGGGGAGCACTGAAGCTTTCTTT. Amino acid sequence: CASFESGGSTEAFF.

Here the CDR3 reads CASSQDRGDTEAFF. As DNA, the CDR3 is TGTGCCAGCAGCCAAGATAGGGGTGACACTGAAGCTTTCTTT. The chain is built from TRBV3-1 (or the pseudogene TRBV3-2) and TRBJ1-1; maybe TRBD1 (5 bases). The V end lost 0 bases, the J end lost 3 bases, and 8 bases lay between the germline ends. The germline gives CDR1 LGHDT, CDR2 YNNKEL (reference sequence). The CDR3 totals 14 residues.

This clone was seen once. The J gene is TRBJ1-2, the V gene TRBV6-1, with D uncertain. Germline V lookup: CDR1 MNHNS, CDR2 SASEGT. Trimming took 3 bases from V and 4 from J, leaving 9 bases between them. The CDR3 contains 13 residues. CDR3 loop: CASSDEAVYGYTF. As DNA, the CDR3 is TGTGCCAGCAGTGACGAGGCAGTCTATGGCTACACCTTC.

The chain has TRBV19 and TRBJ2-7; tentatively, D is TRBD1 (6 bases). The V gene's germline CDR1 is LNHDA and CDR2 SQIVND (reference sequence). The CDR3 covers 15 residues. The ends were cut back, 5 bases at V and 5 bases at J, with 19 bases in the middle. The CDR3 DNA sequence: TGTGCCAGTAGTCTAGGTTACCGGGACAAGAACGAGCAGTACTTC. This sequence encodes CASSLGYRDKNEQYF.

This sequence joins TRBV15 and TRBJ2-3; tentatively, D is TRBD1 (6 bases). CDR3 length: 15 residues. Germline CDR1 LNHNV, CDR2 YYDKDF (reference sequence). V gave up 3 bases and J gave up 2 bases, with 12 bases separating them. CDR3 sequence reads: CATSSPRDNTDTQYF. The CDR3 DNA follows: TGTGCCACCAGCAGTCCTCGGGACAACACAGATACGCAGTATTTT.

V usage is TRBV12-3 or TRBV12-4 and J usage is TRBJ1-6; a possible D gene is TRBD1 (6 bases). V lost 3 bases to trimming and J lost 10 bases, with 7 bases between them. This CDR3 comprises 12 residues. The chain's CDR3 is CASSLGASPLHF. For the CDR3, the DNA is TGTGCCAGCAGTTTGGGGGCATCACCCCTCCACTTT.

The V call is TRBV19, the J call TRBJ2-1; 8 bases fit TRBD2. V gave up 5 bases and J gave up 9 bases; unmatched junction bases: 12. Germline CDR1 LNHDA, CDR2 SQIVND (reference sequence). The CDR3 extends over 15 amino acids. This CDR3 reads CASSRRTSGRGEQFF. CDR3 DNA: TGTGCCAGTAGTCGTCGAACTAGCGGCCGGGGTGAGCAGTTCTTC.

This chain joins TRBV3-1 (or the pseudogene TRBV3-2) and TRBJ1-4, with D possibly TRBD1 on 5 matching bases. The CDR3 contains 13 residues. V was trimmed by 3 bases and J by 4 bases, leaving 6 bases between them. Germline CDR1 and CDR2: LGHDT and YNNKEL (reference sequence). The CDR3 DNA sequence: TGTGCCAGCAGCCAGCAGGGTAATGAAAAACTGTTTTTT. Its translation: CASSQQGNEKLFF.